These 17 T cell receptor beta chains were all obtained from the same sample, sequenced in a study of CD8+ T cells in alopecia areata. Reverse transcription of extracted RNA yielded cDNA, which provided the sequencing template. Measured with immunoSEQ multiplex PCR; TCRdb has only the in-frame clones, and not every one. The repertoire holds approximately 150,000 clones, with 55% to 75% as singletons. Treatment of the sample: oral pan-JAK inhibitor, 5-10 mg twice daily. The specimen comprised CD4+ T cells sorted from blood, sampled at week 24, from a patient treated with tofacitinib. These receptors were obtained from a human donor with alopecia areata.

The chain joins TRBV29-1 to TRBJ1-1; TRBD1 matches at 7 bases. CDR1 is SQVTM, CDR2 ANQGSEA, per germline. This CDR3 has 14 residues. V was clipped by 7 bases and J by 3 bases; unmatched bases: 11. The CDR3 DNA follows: TGCAGCGGTGGAAGACAGGGAGGGGACACTGAAGCTTTCTTT. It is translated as CSGGRQGGDTEAFF.

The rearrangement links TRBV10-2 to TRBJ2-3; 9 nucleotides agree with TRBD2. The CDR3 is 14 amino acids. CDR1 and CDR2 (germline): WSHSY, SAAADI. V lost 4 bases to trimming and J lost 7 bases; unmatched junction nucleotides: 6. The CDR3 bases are TGCGCCAGCAGTGTCGGCGGGGGGGCAAATACGCAGTATTTT. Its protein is CASSVGGGANTQYF.

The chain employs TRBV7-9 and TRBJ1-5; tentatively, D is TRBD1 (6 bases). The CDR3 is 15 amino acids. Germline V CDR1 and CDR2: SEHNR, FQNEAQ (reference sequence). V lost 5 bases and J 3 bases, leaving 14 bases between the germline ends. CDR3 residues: CASSPAAGVNQPQHF. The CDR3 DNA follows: TGTGCCAGCAGCCCCGCGGCAGGGGTCAATCAGCCCCAGCATTTT.

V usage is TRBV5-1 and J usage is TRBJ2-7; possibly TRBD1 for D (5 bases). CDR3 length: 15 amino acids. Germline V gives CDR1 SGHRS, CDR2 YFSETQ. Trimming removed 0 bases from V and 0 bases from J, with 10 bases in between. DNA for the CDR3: TGCGCCAGCAGCTTGGGAGGAGACAGCTCCTACGAGCAGTACTTC. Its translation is CASSLGGDSSYEQYF.

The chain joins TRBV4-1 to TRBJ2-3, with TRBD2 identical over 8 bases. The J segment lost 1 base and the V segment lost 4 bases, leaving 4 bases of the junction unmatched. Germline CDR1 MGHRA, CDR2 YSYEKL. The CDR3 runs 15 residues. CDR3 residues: CASSPRGVRTDTQYF. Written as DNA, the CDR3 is TGCGCCAGCAGCCCGCGGGGGGTTCGCACAGATACGCAGTATTTT.

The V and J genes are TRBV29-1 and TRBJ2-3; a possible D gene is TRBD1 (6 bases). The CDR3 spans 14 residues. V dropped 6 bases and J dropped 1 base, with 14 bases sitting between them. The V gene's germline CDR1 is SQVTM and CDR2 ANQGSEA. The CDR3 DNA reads TGCAGCGTGAACACAGGGTTCGGCACAGATACGCAGTATTTT. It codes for CSVNTGFGTDTQYF.

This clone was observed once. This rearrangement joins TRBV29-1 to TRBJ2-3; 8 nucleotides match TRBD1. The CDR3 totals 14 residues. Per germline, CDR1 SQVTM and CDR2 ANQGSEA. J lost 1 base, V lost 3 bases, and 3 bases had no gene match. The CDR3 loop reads CSVETRGRTDTQYF. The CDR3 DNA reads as TGCAGCGTTGAGACCAGGGGGCGCACAGATACGCAGTATTTT.

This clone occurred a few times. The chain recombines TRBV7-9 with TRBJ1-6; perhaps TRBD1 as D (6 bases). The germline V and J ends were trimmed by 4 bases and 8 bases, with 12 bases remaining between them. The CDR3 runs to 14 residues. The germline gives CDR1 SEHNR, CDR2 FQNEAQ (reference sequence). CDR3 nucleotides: TGTGCCAGCAGCTCAGGGGTTATTGATTCACCCCTCCACTTT. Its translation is CASSSGVIDSPLHF.

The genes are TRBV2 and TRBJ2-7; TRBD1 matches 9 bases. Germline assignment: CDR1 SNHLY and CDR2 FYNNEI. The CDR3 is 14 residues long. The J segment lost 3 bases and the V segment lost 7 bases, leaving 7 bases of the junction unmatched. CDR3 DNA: TGTGCCAGCACCCAGGACAGGGGATACTACGAGCAGTACTTC. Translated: CASTQDRGYYEQYF.

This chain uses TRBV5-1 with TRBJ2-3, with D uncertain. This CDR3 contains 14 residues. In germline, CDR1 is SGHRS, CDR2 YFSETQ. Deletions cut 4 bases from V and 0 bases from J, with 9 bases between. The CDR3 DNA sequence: TGCGCCAGCAGCCCGGCCAGAAGCACAGATACGCAGTATTTT. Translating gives CASSPARSTDTQYF.

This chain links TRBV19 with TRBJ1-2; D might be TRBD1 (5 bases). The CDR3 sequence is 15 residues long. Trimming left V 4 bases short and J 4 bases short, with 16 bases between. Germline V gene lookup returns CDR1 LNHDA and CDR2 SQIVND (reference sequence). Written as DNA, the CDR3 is TGTGCCAGTAGTACCGGGACCGCGTCGCTCTATGGCTACACCTTC. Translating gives CASSTGTASLYGYTF.

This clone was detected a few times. The CDR3 protein is CASSQQGLTKNIQYF. The CDR3 region has the DNA TGTGCCAGCAGCCAACAGGGTTTAACCAAAAACATTCAGTACTTC. The V gene is TRBV7-9, the J gene TRBJ2-4, with D maybe TRBD1 (6 bases). V was trimmed by 5 bases and J by 2 bases, leaving 13 bases between them. Germline lookup yields CDR1 SEHNR and CDR2 FQNEAQ (reference sequence). This CDR3 contains 15 residues.

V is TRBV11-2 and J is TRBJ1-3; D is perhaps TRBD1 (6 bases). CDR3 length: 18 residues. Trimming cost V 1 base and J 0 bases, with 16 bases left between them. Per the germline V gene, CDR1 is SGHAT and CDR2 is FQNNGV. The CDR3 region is CASSLVGRRGASGNTIYF. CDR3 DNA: TGTGCCAGCAGCTTAGTCGGGCGAAGGGGGGCCTCTGGAAACACCATATATTTT.

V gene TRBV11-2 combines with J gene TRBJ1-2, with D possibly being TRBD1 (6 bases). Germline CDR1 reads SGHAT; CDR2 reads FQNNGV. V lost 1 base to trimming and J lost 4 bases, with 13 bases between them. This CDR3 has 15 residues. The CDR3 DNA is TGTGCCAGCAGCTTAGGAGGACAGCCGCTCTATGGCTACACCTTC. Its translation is CASSLGGQPLYGYTF. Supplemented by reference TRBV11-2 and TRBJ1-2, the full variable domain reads EAGVAQSPRYKIIEKRQSVAFWCNPISGHATLYWYQQILGQGPKLLIQFQNNGVVDDSQLPKDRFSAERLKGVDSTLKIQPAKLEDSAVYLCASSLGGQPLYGYTFGSGTRLTVV.

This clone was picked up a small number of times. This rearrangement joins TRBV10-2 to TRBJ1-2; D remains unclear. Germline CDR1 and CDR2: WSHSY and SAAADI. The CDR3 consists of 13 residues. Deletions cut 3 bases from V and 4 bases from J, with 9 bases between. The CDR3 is CASSDGPGYGYTF. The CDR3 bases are TGCGCCAGCAGTGATGGCCCTGGCTATGGCTACACCTTC.

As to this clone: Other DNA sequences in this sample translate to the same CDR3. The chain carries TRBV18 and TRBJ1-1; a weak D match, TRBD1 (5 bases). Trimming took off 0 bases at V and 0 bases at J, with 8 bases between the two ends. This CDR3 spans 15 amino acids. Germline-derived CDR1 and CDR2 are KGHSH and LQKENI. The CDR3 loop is CASSPPGLMNTEAFF. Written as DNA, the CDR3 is TGTGCCAGCTCACCACCGGGACTGATGAACACTGAAGCTTTCTTT.

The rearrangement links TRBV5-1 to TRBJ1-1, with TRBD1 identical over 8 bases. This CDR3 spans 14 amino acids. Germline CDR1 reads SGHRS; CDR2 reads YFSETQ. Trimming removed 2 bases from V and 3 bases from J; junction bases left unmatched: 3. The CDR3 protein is CASSFMTGDTEAFF. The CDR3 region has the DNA TGCGCCAGCAGCTTCATGACAGGGGACACTGAAGCTTTCTTT.